This T cell receptor beta chain appears in the sequencing data of a study of tumor-infiltrating lymphocytes in oesophageal squamous cell carcinoma. TCRdb fed the PCR reads into MiXCR, producing one record per CDR3 protein. The data contain about 10,000 distinct CDR3 sequences, 60% to 70% of them singletons. CDR1 MNHNS and CDR2 SASEGT come from the germline V gene. This CDR3 is built from 17 residues. This rearrangement joins TRBV6-1 to TRBJ1-1, with D possibly being TRBD2 (6 bases). The J call is in doubt because the DNA end fits TRBJ2-2 better. Input material: esophageal tumor tissue. This receptor was taken from a female donor with esophageal squamous cell carcinoma. The CDR3 region is CASSEGGVLRRTGELFF. DNA of the CDR3: TGTGCCAGCAGTGAAGGGGGGGTACTAAGGCGGACCGGGGAGCTGTTTTTT.